This T cell receptor beta chain emerged from a study of cytomegalovirus exposure and HLA in healthy donors. 60 Vbeta and 13 Jbeta primers were used in PCR. Here immunoSEQ multiplex PCR was the method, and the copy in TCRdb shows in-frame clones only, minus some. The sample holds about 190,000 clones; roughly 73% are singletons and the top ten take 2% to 2.5%. Everyone who donated was a healthy bone marrow donor. In germline, CDR1 is MDHEN, CDR2 SYDVKM. The V segment lost 8 bases and the J segment 9 bases; nucleotides outside the gene matches: 16. The CDR3 is 15 residues long. This receptor was identified in a woman in her twenties or thirties in good health and CMV-seropositive. The rearrangement uses TRBV28 and TRBJ2-1, with 7 bases identical to TRBD2. The specimen sequenced was PBMCs. The DNA of the CDR3 is TGTGCCAGCTCCCCTCGGGACTACCCACTGGTTGAGCAGTTCTTC. Its protein is CASSPRDYPLVEQFF.